The rows below give T cell receptor beta chains drawn from one sample of a study of CD8 T cells in ankylosing spondylitis. TCRdb fed the 5' RACE reads into MiXCR, producing one record per CDR3 protein. Of 500,000 or so distinct CDR3 sequences listed, under 5.5% are singletons. Sequenced input: blood, either unsorted or a sorted T cell fraction (not recorded which). These receptors were collected from a male donor with ankylosing spondylitis. CDR3s include the opening cysteine and the closing phenylalanine or tryptophan. D genes are given only for firm matches. Rows may omit the clone size; those that give it use once, few, many or a size class.

V gene: TRBV5-1; J gene: TRBJ2-3; clone size: -; D gene: -; CDR3 DNA: TGCGCCAGCAGCTTGTTGCGGGGGCGCCCAGATACGCAGTATTTT; CDR3 protein: CASSLLRGRPDTQYF
V gene: TRBV19; J gene: TRBJ2-6; clone size: few; D gene: -; CDR3 DNA: TGTGCCAGCAGGGTACAGAGCTCTGGGGCCAACGTCCTGACTTTC; CDR3 protein: CASRVQSSGANVLTF
V gene: TRBV4-2; J gene: TRBJ2-7; clone size: few; D gene: -; CDR3 DNA: TGTGCCAGCAGCCAAGACGGGTGGCCCGAGCAGTACTTC; CDR3 protein: CASSQDGWPEQYF
V gene: TRBV4-3; J gene: TRBJ2-6; clone size: -; D gene: TRBD1; CDR3 DNA: TGCGCCAGCAGCCAAGAAACAGGGGCTGGGGCCAACGTCCTGACTTTC; CDR3 protein: CASSQETGAGANVLTF
V gene: TRBV28; J gene: TRBJ2-4; clone size: few; D gene: -; CDR3 DNA: TGTGCCAGCAGTTCCAGGGCCAAAAAAAACATTCAGTACTTC; CDR3 protein: CASSSRAKKNIQYF
V gene: TRBV30; J gene: TRBJ1-2; clone size: many; D gene: -; CDR3 DNA: TGTGCCTGGAGGGGGAGTCGCCTCCATGGGAACCCTAACTATGGCTACACCTTC; CDR3 protein: CAWRGSRLHGNPNYGYTF
V gene: TRBV20-1; J gene: TRBJ2-7; clone size: -; D gene: TRBD1; CDR3 DNA: TGCAGTGCTCGAAACCGGGACAGCTACGAGCAGTACTTC; CDR3 protein: CSARNRDSYEQYF
V gene: TRBV20-1; J gene: TRBJ1-1; clone size: many; D gene: -; CDR3 DNA: TGCAGTGCTAGAGATAGGAAGAACACTGAAGCTTTCTTT; CDR3 protein: CSARDRKNTEAFF
V gene: TRBV5-1; J gene: TRBJ2-5; clone size: many; D gene: -; CDR3 DNA: TGCGCCAGCAGCTCTACCGGGACGGCTGTAGAGACCCAGTACTTC; CDR3 protein: CASSSTGTAVETQYF
V gene: TRBV24-1; J gene: TRBJ2-1; clone size: many; D gene: -; CDR3 DNA: TGTGCCACCAGGGCAGCAGGGAATGCCAATGAGCAGTTTTTC; CDR3 protein: CATRAAGNANEQFF
V gene: TRBV4-1; J gene: TRBJ1-4; clone size: -; D gene: -; CDR3 DNA: TGCGCCAGCAGCCAAGATCCCTTGGATGAAAAACTGTTTTTT; CDR3 protein: CASSQDPLDEKLFF
V gene: TRBV5-1; J gene: TRBJ2-5; clone size: many; D gene: TRBD1; CDR3 DNA: TGCGCCAGCAGCTACCTAGGGACAGGGCAAGAGACCCAGTACTTC; CDR3 protein: CASSYLGTGQETQYF
V gene: TRBV5-1; J gene: TRBJ1-1; clone size: many; D gene: TRBD1; CDR3 DNA: TGCGCCAGCAGCTCACAGGGGGCCAGGACTGAAGCTTTCTTT; CDR3 protein: CASSSQGARTEAFF
V gene: TRBV5-1; J gene: TRBJ2-5; clone size: many; D gene: -; CDR3 DNA: TGCGCCAGCTCACGCCTTACAGGGGAGGTCGAGACCCAGTACTTC; CDR3 protein: CASSRLTGEVETQYF
V gene: TRBV10-3; J gene: TRBJ2-3; clone size: many; D gene: TRBD1; CDR3 DNA: TGTGCCACTGGGGACAGCCGGGTGGATACGCAGTATTTT; CDR3 protein: CATGDSRVDTQYF
V gene: TRBV7-2; J gene: TRBJ2-7; clone size: many; D gene: TRBD1; CDR3 DNA: TGTGCCAGCAGCTTGGGACAGGCCCTCTACGAGCAGTACTTC; CDR3 protein: CASSLGQALYEQYF
V gene: TRBV7-9; J gene: TRBJ2-3; clone size: -; D gene: -; CDR3 DNA: TGTGCCAGCAGTACGGGACTCCTTCTGACAGATACGCAGTATTTT; CDR3 protein: CASSTGLLLTDTQYF
V gene: TRBV9; J gene: TRBJ1-2; clone size: -; D gene: -; CDR3 DNA: TGTGCCAGCAGCGTAGGCGGGTCCTTGAACTATGGCTACACCTTC; CDR3 protein: CASSVGGSLNYGYTF
V gene: TRBV7-9; J gene: TRBJ2-2; clone size: many; D gene: -; CDR3 DNA: TGTGCCAGCAGCTTGACCCATCCGGAGAAACTTACCGGGGAGCTGTTTTTT; CDR3 protein: CASSLTHPEKLTGELFF
V gene: TRBV27; J gene: TRBJ2-6; clone size: few; D gene: -; CDR3 DNA: TGTGCCAGCACCGCGGGATCGGCGGGGGCCAACGTCCTGACTTTC; CDR3 protein: CASTAGSAGANVLTF
V gene: TRBV29-1; J gene: TRBJ2-3; clone size: many; D gene: TRBD2; CDR3 DNA: TGCAGCGTTGCGGGAGGGGAAGATACGCAGTATTTT; CDR3 protein: CSVAGGEDTQYF
V gene: TRBV6-2/TRBV6-3; J gene: TRBJ1-2; clone size: -; D gene: -; CDR3 DNA: TGTGCCAGCAGCCGGAGTTACTATGGCTACACCTTC; CDR3 protein: CASSRSYYGYTF
V gene: TRBV20-1; J gene: TRBJ1-2; clone size: -; D gene: TRBD1; CDR3 DNA: TGCAGTTCACAGACAGGGATCACCTATGGCTACACCTTC; CDR3 protein: CSSQTGITYGYTF
V gene: TRBV7-2; J gene: TRBJ2-7; clone size: many; D gene: -; CDR3 DNA: TGTGCCAGCAGCTTGAGGTCACATTCCACCTACGAGCAGTACTTC; CDR3 protein: CASSLRSHSTYEQYF
V gene: TRBV7-2; J gene: TRBJ1-5; clone size: many; D gene: TRBD1; CDR3 DNA: TGTGCCAGCAGCCCAAGGGGGACAGGAGGGGATCAGCCCCAGCATTTT; CDR3 protein: CASSPRGTGGDQPQHF
V gene: TRBV6-5; J gene: TRBJ2-4; clone size: -; D gene: TRBD1; CDR3 DNA: TGTGCCAGCAGTTACGAGACAGGGGCCAAAAACATTCAGTACTTC; CDR3 protein: CASSYETGAKNIQYF
V gene: TRBV7-3; J gene: TRBJ2-3; clone size: many; D gene: -; CDR3 DNA: TGTGCCAGCAGCCATGGGGCGGGGAGCCCCACAGATACGCAGTATTTT; CDR3 protein: CASSHGAGSPTDTQYF
V gene: TRBV5-1; J gene: TRBJ2-7; clone size: -; D gene: TRBD2; CDR3 DNA: TGCGCCAGCAGCTCAGATCTATCTAGCGGGCGATTCCAGCAGTACTTC; CDR3 protein: CASSSDLSSGRFQQYF
V gene: TRBV6-2/TRBV6-3; J gene: TRBJ1-1; clone size: -; D gene: -; CDR3 DNA: TGTGCCAGCAGTTACCCATCGAGGACAGAGCGAGACAGAACGTGGAATACTGAAGCTTTCTTT; CDR3 protein: CASSYPSRTERDRTWNTEAFF
V gene: TRBV6-5; J gene: TRBJ1-3; clone size: many; D gene: -; CDR3 DNA: TGTGCCAGCAGTTACTCTTGGACCGCCTATGAAGGAAACACCATATATTTT; CDR3 protein: CASSYSWTAYEGNTIYF
V gene: TRBV28; J gene: TRBJ1-2; clone size: many; D gene: TRBD1; CDR3 DNA: TGTGCCAGCAGTACAGGGGTGGACTTTAACTATGGCTACACCTTC; CDR3 protein: CASSTGVDFNYGYTF
V gene: TRBV6-2/TRBV6-3; J gene: TRBJ1-1; clone size: many; D gene: -; CDR3 DNA: TGTGCCAGCAGTTATCCGACAGTCACTGAAGCTTTCTTT; CDR3 protein: CASSYPTVTEAFF
V gene: TRBV15; J gene: TRBJ1-3; clone size: many; D gene: -; CDR3 DNA: TGTGCCACCAGCAGAGGGGAACTGAACTCTGGAAACACCATATATTTT; CDR3 protein: CATSRGELNSGNTIYF
V gene: TRBV11-2; J gene: TRBJ2-3; clone size: few; D gene: -; CDR3 DNA: TGTGCCAGCAGCTTAGTTGGCTCGGGGCTGAAAGATACGCAGTATTTT; CDR3 protein: CASSLVGSGLKDTQYF
V gene: TRBV7-2; J gene: TRBJ1-3; clone size: few; D gene: -; CDR3 DNA: TGTGCCAGCAGCCGCCGGATTTACAACGGCACCATATATTTT; CDR3 protein: CASSRRIYNGTIYF
V gene: TRBV29-1; J gene: TRBJ2-3; clone size: many; D gene: -; CDR3 DNA: TGCAGCGTGGGGGATCGCCAGACCACAGATACGCAGTATTTT; CDR3 protein: CSVGDRQTTDTQYF
V gene: TRBV4-3; J gene: TRBJ2-2; clone size: many; D gene: TRBD2; CDR3 DNA: TGCGCCAGCAGCCAATCCCTAGCGGGGGAAGGCGGGGAGCTGTTTTTT; CDR3 protein: CASSQSLAGEGGELFF
V gene: TRBV10-1; J gene: TRBJ2-2; clone size: -; D gene: -; CDR3 DNA: TGCGCCAGCAGGCGGGATATAATGTCCGGGGAGCTGTTTTTT; CDR3 protein: CASRRDIMSGELFF
V gene: TRBV5-6; J gene: TRBJ2-1; clone size: many; D gene: -; CDR3 DNA: TGTGCCAGCAGCTCTTACAGGTACAATGAGCAGTTCTTC; CDR3 protein: CASSSYRYNEQFF
V gene: TRBV10-3; J gene: TRBJ1-1; clone size: -; D gene: TRBD1; CDR3 DNA: TGTGCCATCAAGAAGGACAGGGAAGTAGGAGAAGCTTTCTTT; CDR3 protein: CAIKKDREVGEAFF
V gene: TRBV29-1; J gene: TRBJ1-2; clone size: many; D gene: -; CDR3 DNA: TGCAGCGTTGAAGAGGGCGGGAGCTATGGCTACACCTTC; CDR3 protein: CSVEEGGSYGYTF
V gene: TRBV11-2; J gene: TRBJ2-1; clone size: many; D gene: TRBD2; CDR3 DNA: TGTGCCAGCAGCTTAGGGGCTGTTGCGGGAGGGCCAGTCTATGAGCAGTTCTTC; CDR3 protein: CASSLGAVAGGPVYEQFF
V gene: TRBV18; J gene: TRBJ2-7; clone size: few; D gene: -; CDR3 DNA: TGTGCCAGCTCACCACGGGACAACTCCTACGAGCAGTACTTC; CDR3 protein: CASSPRDNSYEQYF
V gene: TRBV29-1; J gene: TRBJ2-7; clone size: many; D gene: -; CDR3 DNA: TGCAGCGTTGAATCGAATCCCTACGAGCAGTACTTC; CDR3 protein: CSVESNPYEQYF
V gene: TRBV6-6; J gene: TRBJ1-1; clone size: many; D gene: -; CDR3 DNA: TGTGCCAGCAGGTTGGACACTGAAGCTTTCTTT; CDR3 protein: CASRLDTEAFF
V gene: TRBV5-1; J gene: TRBJ2-2; clone size: few; D gene: -; CDR3 DNA: TGCGCCAGCAGATCGCGTTACGATGGGGCCGGGGAGCTGTTTTTT; CDR3 protein: CASRSRYDGAGELFF
V gene: TRBV20-1; J gene: TRBJ1-5; clone size: -; D gene: -; CDR3 DNA: TGCAGTGCTAGAGTCGGCAGTAGCAATCAGCCCCAGCATTTT; CDR3 protein: CSARVGSSNQPQHF
V gene: TRBV7-3; J gene: TRBJ2-1; clone size: many; D gene: TRBD2; CDR3 DNA: TGTGCCAGCAGCTTAACCAGGGGGAGCGGGGGGGATTTTCATCGGTTCTTC; CDR3 protein: CASSLTRGSGGDFHRFF
V gene: TRBV11-2; J gene: TRBJ2-2; clone size: many; D gene: -; CDR3 DNA: TGTGCCAGCAGCTTAGATTTCGGGGGGAACACCGGGGAGCTGTTTTTT; CDR3 protein: CASSLDFGGNTGELFF
V gene: TRBV5-4; J gene: TRBJ2-3; clone size: many; D gene: TRBD1; CDR3 DNA: TGTGCCAGCAGCTTGGTACAGGGGCTAGCCACAGATACGCAGTATTTT; CDR3 protein: CASSLVQGLATDTQYF
V gene: TRBV12-3/TRBV12-4; J gene: TRBJ2-7; clone size: many; D gene: -; CDR3 DNA: TGCGCCAGCAGCTTGGTGGCGGGAGAGCAGTACTTC; CDR3 protein: CASSLVAGEQYF
V gene: TRBV6-5; J gene: TRBJ2-7; clone size: few; D gene: TRBD1; CDR3 DNA: TGTGCCAGCAGTTCTTGGGGACAGGGTGGCGACGAGCAGTACTTC; CDR3 protein: CASSSWGQGGDEQYF
V gene: TRBV10-3; J gene: TRBJ2-5; clone size: many; D gene: -; CDR3 DNA: TGTGCCACCGGGTTAACGGTGGGAGAGACCCAGTACTTC; CDR3 protein: CATGLTVGETQYF
V gene: TRBV20-1; J gene: TRBJ1-6; clone size: many; D gene: -; CDR3 DNA: TGCAGTGCTAGAGACGGGCAGGCCTATAATTCACCCCTCCACTTT; CDR3 protein: CSARDGQAYNSPLHF
V gene: TRBV29-1; J gene: TRBJ1-3; clone size: many; D gene: -; CDR3 DNA: TGCAGCGTTGAAGATCCCTTCTCCCCCTCGGGGGTAACTGGAAACACCATATATTTT; CDR3 protein: CSVEDPFSPSGVTGNTIYF